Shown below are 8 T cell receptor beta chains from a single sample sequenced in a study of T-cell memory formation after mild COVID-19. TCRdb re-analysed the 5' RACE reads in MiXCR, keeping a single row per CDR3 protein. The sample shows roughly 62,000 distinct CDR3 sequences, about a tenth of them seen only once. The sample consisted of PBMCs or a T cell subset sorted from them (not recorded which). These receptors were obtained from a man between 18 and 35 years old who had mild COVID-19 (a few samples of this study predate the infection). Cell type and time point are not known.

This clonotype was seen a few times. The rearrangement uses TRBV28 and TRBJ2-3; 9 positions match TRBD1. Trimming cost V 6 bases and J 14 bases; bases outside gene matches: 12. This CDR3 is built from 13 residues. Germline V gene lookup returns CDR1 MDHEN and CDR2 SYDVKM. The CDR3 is CASRTSWDRVLYF. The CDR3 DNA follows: TGTGCCAGCAGGACGTCGTGGGACAGGGTGCTGTATTTT.

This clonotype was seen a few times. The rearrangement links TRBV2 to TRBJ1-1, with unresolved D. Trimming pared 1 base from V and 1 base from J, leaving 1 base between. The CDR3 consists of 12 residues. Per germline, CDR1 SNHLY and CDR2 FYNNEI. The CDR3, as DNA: TGTGCCAGCAGTGAAGGGAACACTGAAGCTTTCTTT. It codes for CASSEGNTEAFF.

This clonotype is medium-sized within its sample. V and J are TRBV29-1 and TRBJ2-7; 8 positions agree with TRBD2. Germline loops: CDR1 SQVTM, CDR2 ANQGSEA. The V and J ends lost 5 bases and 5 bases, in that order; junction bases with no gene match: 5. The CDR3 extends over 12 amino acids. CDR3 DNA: TGCAGCGTTCAAGCGGGGGCGGACGAGCAGTACTTC. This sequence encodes CSVQAGADEQYF.

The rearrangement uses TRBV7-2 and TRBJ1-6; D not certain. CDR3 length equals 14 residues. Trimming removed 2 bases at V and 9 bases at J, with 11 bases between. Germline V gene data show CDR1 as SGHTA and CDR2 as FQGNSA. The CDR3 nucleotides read TGTGCCAGCAGCTTATCCACCGGGGTTTCACCCCTCCACTTT. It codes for CASSLSTGVSPLHF.

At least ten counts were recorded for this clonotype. The CDR3, as DNA: TGCAGTGCTAGCGACAATTTAGAGACCCAGTACTTC. Its protein product is CSASDNLETQYF. The gene calls are TRBV20-1 and TRBJ2-5; D remains ambiguous. V lost 3 bases, J lost 4 bases, and 9 bases lay in between. The CDR3 runs 12 residues. Germline V gene lookup returns CDR1 DFQATT and CDR2 SNEGSKA (reference sequence).

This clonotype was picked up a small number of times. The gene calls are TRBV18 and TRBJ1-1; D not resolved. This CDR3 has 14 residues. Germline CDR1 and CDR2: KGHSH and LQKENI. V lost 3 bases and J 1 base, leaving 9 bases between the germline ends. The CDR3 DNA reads TGTGCCAGCTCACCCACCGACGGGAACACTGAAGCTTTCTTT. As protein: CASSPTDGNTEAFF.

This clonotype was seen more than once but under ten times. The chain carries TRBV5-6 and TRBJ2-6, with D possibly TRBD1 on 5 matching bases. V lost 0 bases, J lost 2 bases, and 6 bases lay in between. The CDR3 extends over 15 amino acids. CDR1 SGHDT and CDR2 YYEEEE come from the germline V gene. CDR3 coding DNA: TGTGCCAGCAGCTTGGGGACAACTGGGGCCAACGTCCTGACTTTC. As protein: CASSLGTTGANVLTF.

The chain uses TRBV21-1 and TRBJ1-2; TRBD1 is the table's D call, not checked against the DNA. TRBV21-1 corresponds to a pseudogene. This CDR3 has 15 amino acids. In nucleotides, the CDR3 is TGTGCCAGCAGCAAAGGAAGAGACAGTCTATATGGCTACACCTTC. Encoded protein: CASSKGRDSLYGYTF.